This T cell receptor beta chain was retrieved from a study of blood T cell repertoires in COVID-19 (dated by TCRdb to between 2020 and 2021). Background on the whole study: Samples from collaborators originated in the United States, Italy and Spain and spanned both the acute and convalescent phases of COVID-19. The samples were drawn from two sources: the first 160 participants of the ongoing ImmuneRACE study, and 950 to 1,500 subjects contributed by 6 global collaborators. The repertoires were made available in a free public database intended to serve as a resource for research on the immune response to SARS-CoV-2. The prospective study material was composed of cDNA or gDNA derived from T cells, B-cell-depleted T cells, or PBMCs. A de-identified subject ID, COVID-19 status, age in years and sex were almost always included in the sample metadata. Deeply sampled blood TCRbeta repertoires from subjects exposed to, actively infected with, or recovered from COVID-19 were included in the dataset. HLA class I and class II types, where available, came from metadata supplied by the sample provider rather than from assay-based typing. Summary of the overall study and its limitations: The quantity of clinical and demographic metadata differed by source and by participant and was supplied without curation.

V drops 4 bases and J drops 2 bases, leaving 14 bases in between. CDR1 and CDR2 were assigned from the germline V gene as SNHLY and FYNNEI. CDR3 length: 15 amino acids, cysteine to phenylalanine. Of the read, only the CDR3 DNA is kept; its 45 bases are in frame from base 1. In regard to this clone: Its recognized antigen is unknown. No quality values exist for individual bases; no much larger clone is one base distant.

One collaborating source in Seattle enrolled patients while the patients were actively infected and followed the patients over time throughout the course of disease. The collaborating institutions used their own protocols to collect whole blood in K2EDTA tubes. For TCRbeta analysis, collaborator samples were shipped as frozen whole blood, as isolated PBMCs, or as DNA extracted from either sample type. TCRbeta CDR3 regions were amplified from genomic DNA using the immunoSEQ Assay, a bias-controlled multiplex PCR. In the source study's methods: The number of nucleated cells in each sample was estimated by amplification of reference gene primers within the assay. To quantify the absolute abundance of each unique TCRbeta CDR3 rearrangement, sequence reads were collapsed and filtered. For each sample, productive Simpson clonality was calculated as the square root of Simpson's diversity index across productive rearrangements. TCRdb re-hosts the immuneACCESS table, in-frame sequences only. Its copies lack some clones; in the studies checked, an unresolved V gene accounts for under half of them, and the cause for the rest is not known. The V and J calls and the clone size are those of that table, but D and trimming were determined from the DNA. A total of 100,000 to 150,000 clones appear in this sample, approximately 90% of them only once. Roughly 2% of the sample comes from the top ten.

Sample: peripheral blood. This TCR derives from a man in his forties or fifties with COVID-19, enrolled during active disease. This receptor chain uses TRBV2 and TRBJ2-5, and perhaps TRBD2 as D gene, on 5 matching bases. DNA sequence: TGTGCCAGCAGTGTTGTGACTATACTACAAGAGACCCAGTACTTC. It encodes CASSVVTILQETQYF.